This is a list of T cell receptor beta chains from one sample in a study of CD8+ T cells in alopecia areata. Sequencing used immunoSEQ multiplex PCR; TCRdb keeps in-frame clones, though not all of them. Of 200,000 to 250,000 clones in the sample, more than 50% were seen once. Sequences were obtained from CD8+ T cells sorted from blood. The origin of the receptors is a human donor in good health. Both conserved end residues are part of each CDR3. Fields, in order: clone size, D gene, V gene, J gene, CDR3 protein, CDR3 DNA. The D gene is left open where the match is weak. Size values are once, few and many counts, or a class for expanded clones, and some rows have none.

few,NA,TRBV10-3,TRBJ2-1,CAISAPGHSSYNEQFF,TGTGCCATCTCCGCCCCGGGACATAGCTCCTACAATGAGCAGTTCTTC
few,NA,TRBV29-1,TRBJ2-7,CSVAGFPRTPTYEQYF,TGCAGCGTTGCGGGTTTCCCAAGGACACCAACCTACGAGCAGTACTTC
few,TRBD1,TRBV6-1,TRBJ1-4,CASRPTGLNEKLFF,TGTGCCAGCAGACCGACAGGGCTTAATGAAAAACTGTTTTTT
NA,NA,TRBV5-1,TRBJ2-7,CASRPRDSHYEQYF,TGCGCCAGCAGACCCCGAGACAGCCACTACGAGCAGTACTTC
NA,NA,TRBV6-5,TRBJ2-3,CASSGPTGTQYF,TGTGCCAGCAGCGGACCGACGGGTACGCAGTATTTT
few,TRBD1,TRBV27,TRBJ2-5,CASSLTGEETQYF,TGTGCCAGCAGTTTGACAGGGGAAGAGACCCAGTACTTC
NA,TRBD2,TRBV4-2,TRBJ2-5,CASSQRSGGATETQYF,TGTGCCAGCAGCCAAAGGAGCGGGGGGGCCACGGAGACCCAGTACTTC
NA,NA,TRBV6-5,TRBJ2-1,CASSYWWFHEQFF,TGTGCCAGCAGTTACTGGTGGTTCCATGAGCAGTTCTTC
NA,NA,TRBV5-6,TRBJ1-2,CASSSGQGYYGYTF,TGTGCCAGCAGCTCAGGGCAGGGGTACTATGGCTACACCTTC
few,NA,TRBV19,TRBJ1-5,CASSIYPNQPQHF,TGTGCCAGTAGTATATATCCAAATCAGCCCCAGCATTTT
NA,TRBD1,TRBV9,TRBJ1-4,CASSGRDRKYPTNEKLFF,TGTGCCAGCAGCGGCCGGGACAGGAAATATCCAACTAATGAAAAACTGTTTTTT
NA,TRBD1,TRBV2,TRBJ1-2,CASSEASGGSVGYTF,TGTGCCAGCAGTGAAGCCTCAGGGGGGTCTGTAGGCTACACCTTC
few,NA,TRBV7-9,TRBJ1-5,CASHQPQHF,TGTGCCAGCCATCAGCCCCAGCATTTT
few,NA,TRBV4-1,TRBJ2-3,CASSLHNGGLTQYF,TGCGCCAGCAGCCTCCATAACGGTGGACTAACGCAGTATTTT
NA,NA,TRBV5-1,TRBJ1-1,CASSFGQRTEAFF,TGCGCCAGCAGCTTTGGACAGCGGACTGAAGCTTTCTTT
NA,NA,TRBV5-1,TRBJ2-7,CASRPDAGEAYEQYF,TGCGCCAGCAGGCCAGACGCCGGGGAAGCCTACGAGCAGTACTTC